The next 28 T cell receptor beta chains were all read from a single sample in a study of T cells after yellow fever vaccination. TCRdb used MiXCR to reprocess the 5' RACE reads, holding one entry per CDR3 protein. This table has about 580,000 distinct CDR3 sequences, approximately 16% appearing once. Sequencing was performed on PBMCs, taken less than 6 days after the first yellow fever vaccination. All receptors come from a man aged 18-30 years who received the YFV17D yellow fever vaccine.

This clonotype was observed a handful of times. As DNA, the CDR3 is TGCGCCAGCAGCGAAGGACTATCTTATAATTCACCCCTCCACTTT. Translation: CASSEGLSYNSPLHF. The chain employs TRBV5-1 and TRBJ1-6; D unresolved. The CDR3 loop spans 15 amino acids. The ends were cut back, 4 bases at V and 4 bases at J, with 12 bases in the middle. In germline, CDR1 is SGHRS, CDR2 YFSETQ.

Comments on this clonotype: Germline and junction disagree at one end, which may indicate a read error. This rearrangement joins TRBV20-1 to TRBJ1-3, with a possible D match to TRBD1 (6 bases). Germline V gene sequence: CDR1 DFQATT, CDR2 SNEGSKA (reference sequence). This CDR3 spans 16 amino acids. The chain's CDR3 is CSARETGSSSGNTIYF. The DNA of the CDR3 is TGCAGTGCCAGAGAGACAGGCTCTAGCTCTGGAAACACCATATATTTT.

The genes are TRBV5-1 and TRBJ1-1; tentatively, D is TRBD1 (5 bases). This CDR3 is 15 amino acids long. Germline lookup yields CDR1 SGHRS and CDR2 YFSETQ. Trimming left V 1 base short and J 6 bases short, with 16 bases between. CDR3 in amino acids: CASSLNPGGVAEAFF. The CDR3 coding sequence is TGCGCCAGCAGCTTGAACCCCGGGGGAGTCGCTGAAGCTTTCTTT.

The rearrangement joins TRBV10-3 to TRBJ2-7; TRBD1 agrees at 9 bases. The CDR3 runs to 15 residues. Germline CDR1 and CDR2: ENHRY and SYGVKD. The J segment lost 5 bases and the V segment lost 2 bases, leaving 7 bases of the junction unmatched. CDR3 sequence: CAISEGQGMRNEQYV. The CDR3 nucleotides are TGTGCCATCAGTGAGGGACAGGGGATGAGGAACGAGCAGTACGTC.

This clonotype was seen a few times. This chain joins TRBV7-8 and TRBJ2-7; perhaps TRBD1 as D (6 bases). Looked up from germline, CDR1 is SGHVS and CDR2 is FQNEAQ. V lost 5 bases to trimming and J lost 0 bases, with 14 bases between them. This CDR3 has 15 residues. CDR3 residues: CASSLDDRSSYEQYV. The CDR3, as DNA: TGTGCCAGCAGCCTCGACGACAGGAGCTCCTACGAGCAGTACGTC.

A few counts support this clonotype. V and J are TRBV2 and TRBJ2-3; 7 nucleotides match TRBD2. The CDR3 spans 16 residues. Germline V CDR1 and CDR2: SNHLY, FYNNEI. V was clipped by 9 bases and J by 1 base; unmatched bases: 13. CDR3 sequence reads: CARGRGLSVGTDTQYF. DNA for the CDR3: TGTGCCAGAGGGAGGGGACTTTCCGTGGGCACAGATACGCAGTATTTT.

In this sample, this clonotype turned up many times. The rearrangement uses TRBV6-2 or TRBV6-3 and TRBJ2-5; D remains ambiguous. V shed 0 bases and J shed 5 bases, with 10 bases lying between them. The CDR3 has 14 amino acids. CDR1 is MNHEY and CDR2 is SVGEGT in the germline V gene. The CDR3 sequence: CASSYSTEKETQYF. The CDR3 bases are TGTGCCAGCAGTTACTCGACCGAGAAGGAGACCCAGTACTTC.

The chain has TRBV4-2 and TRBJ2-2, with 7 nucleotides matching TRBD2. Germline CDR1 is LGHNA and CDR2 is YNFKEQ. Germline trimming cut 0 bases from V and 0 bases from J; bases unmatched to any gene: 13. The CDR3 has 20 amino acids. CDR3 sequence reads: CASSQELGRGEFANTGELFF. The CDR3 coding sequence is TGTGCCAGCAGCCAAGAATTGGGTCGGGGGGAGTTCGCGAACACCGGGGAGCTGTTTTTT.

This clonotype was recorded only once. The chain carries TRBV6-5 and TRBJ1-6, with no clear D. CDR1 is MNHEY and CDR2 is SVGAGI in the germline V gene. V shed 2 bases and J shed 1 base, with 9 bases lying between them. The CDR3 has 16 amino acids. CDR3 region: CASSYQGFSYNSPLHF. Written as DNA, the CDR3 is TGTGCCAGCAGTTACCAAGGGTTTTCCTATAATTCACCCCTCCACTTT.

This chain uses TRBV3-1 with TRBJ2-1, with 10 nucleotides matching TRBD2. V lost 2 bases, J lost 9 bases, and 10 bases stayed unmatched. Germline values: CDR1 LGHDT, CDR2 YNNKEL (reference sequence). The CDR3 consists of 16 residues. The CDR3 loop is CASSQIGTSAQGEQFF. CDR3 sequence (DNA): TGTGCCAGCAGCCAAATCGGGACTAGCGCTCAGGGTGAGCAGTTCTTC.

This clonotype occurred a few times. The chain recombines TRBV21-1 with TRBJ2-7; whether TRBD1, the table's D call, matches the DNA was not checked. TRBV21-1 constitutes a pseudogene. CDR3 length: 15 amino acids. CDR3 sequence (DNA): TGTGCCAGCAGCTTACGGGACGGAGGCTCCTACGAGCAGTACGTC. This translates into CASSLRDGGSYEQYV.

The V gene is TRBV20-1, the J gene TRBJ2-7; 9 bases are shared with TRBD1. The CDR3 is 13 amino acids. The germline V gene encodes CDR1 DFQATT and CDR2 SNEGSKA (reference sequence). Unmatched junction bases numbered 8, after V lost 6 bases and J lost 5 bases. Here the CDR3 DNA reads TGCAGTGCCATTTGGGACAGGGACGACGAGCAGTACTTC. It yields the protein CSAIWDRDDEQYF.

This clonotype occurred many times. The CDR3 sequence: CRPCASGANVLTF. CDR3 coding DNA: TGCAGACCCTGCGCCTCTGGGGCCAACGTCCTGACTTTC. The chain carries TRBV29-1 and TRBJ2-6, with D unclear. Germline V CDR1 and CDR2: SQVTM, ANQGSEA. This CDR3 is 13 amino acids long.

There are a few counts of this clonotype. The CDR3 region has the DNA TGCGCCAGCAGCTCTTCAGGGGACCGGGAGCTGTTTTTT. This sequence encodes CASSSSGDRELFF. V gene TRBV5-1 combines with J gene TRBJ2-2; possible D gene TRBD1, 6 bases. The CDR3 length is 13 residues. Germline lookup yields CDR1 SGHRS and CDR2 YFSETQ. Trimming shortened V by 3 bases and J by 9 bases, and 12 bases separated the two germline ends.

CDR3 in DNA: TGCAGTGCTAGAGCTAGAGACTGGGCCTACGAGCAGTACGTC. Translated: CSARARDWAYEQYV. J is TRBJ2-7 and V is TRBV20-1; no clear D. The V gene lost 1 base and the J gene lost 2 bases, with 12 bases spanning the gap. The CDR3 has 14 residues. Germline-derived CDR1 and CDR2 are DFQATT and SNEGSKA (reference sequence).

The genes are TRBV28 and TRBJ1-1; no clear D gene. Trimming removed 6 bases from V and 9 bases from J, with 11 bases in between. The CDR3 is 11 amino acids. Germline CDR1 MDHEN, CDR2 SYDVKM. CDR3: CASSQGRQAFF. The CDR3 nucleotides are TGTGCCAGCAGCCAAGGACGGCAAGCTTTCTTT.

In this sample, this clonotype turned up many times. The chain joins TRBV7-2 to TRBJ1-5; 11 nucleotides line up with TRBD1. Germline V lookup: CDR1 SGHTA, CDR2 FQGNSA. The V and J ends lost 2 bases and 6 bases, in that order; junction bases with no gene match: 6. The CDR3 loop spans 16 amino acids. The CDR3 region is CASSLNGQGAFQPQHF. The DNA for the CDR3 is TGTGCCAGCAGCTTAAATGGACAGGGGGCCTTTCAGCCCCAGCATTTT.

This chain connects TRBV5-6 to TRBJ1-1; no clear D gene. The V and J ends lost 0 bases and 14 bases respectively, with 17 bases between them. Looked up from germline, CDR1 is SGHDT and CDR2 is YYEEEE. This CDR3 is built from 13 residues. CDR3 region: CASSLGGGPEPFF. The CDR3 bases are TGTGCCAGCAGCTTGGGAGGAGGGCCAGAACCATTCTTT.

This sequence joins TRBV18 and TRBJ1-1; a possible D gene is TRBD1 (5 bases). The CDR3 is made up of 15 amino acids. With 3 bases removed from V and 0 bases from J, the gap between germline ends came to 11 bases. Germline V gene data show CDR1 as KGHSH and CDR2 as LQKENI. The DNA of the CDR3 is TGTGCCAGCTCACCTCCTAGAGGGGTGAACACTGAAGCTTTCTTT. Protein: CASSPPRGVNTEAFF.

This chain links TRBV12-3 or TRBV12-4 with TRBJ2-7, with 8 bases identical to TRBD1. The CDR3 runs to 14 residues. V lost 4 bases, J lost 3 bases, and 5 bases stayed unmatched. CDR3: CASSSWTGHYEQYF. The CDR3, as DNA: TGTGCCAGCAGTTCCTGGACAGGGCACTACGAGCAGTACTTC.

The rearrangement uses TRBV7-2 and TRBJ1-2; TRBD1 is a possible D gene (5 bases). Germline V gene lookup returns CDR1 SGHTA and CDR2 FQGNSA. The CDR3 loop spans 13 amino acids. V shed 8 bases and J shed 5 bases, with 15 bases lying between them. In nucleotides, the CDR3 is TGTGCCAGCCGAGGGAACCAGGGATATGGCTACACCTTC. Translated: CASRGNQGYGYTF.

This clonotype has just a few counts. The CDR3 is CASSHSGAPRNEQFF. The CDR3 bases are TGTGCCAGCAGCCATAGCGGGGCCCCGAGAAATGAGCAGTTCTTC. This chain uses TRBV6-1 with TRBJ2-1; TRBD2 agrees at 8 bases. V trimming: 6 bases; J trimming: 7 bases; junction bases outside the gene matches: 11. The CDR3 contains 15 residues. Looked up from germline, CDR1 is MNHNS and CDR2 is SASEGT.

This clonotype occurred a few times. Written as DNA, the CDR3 is TGTGCCAGCAGCTTATTATTAGCGGGGGGTCGGTTGGGCGAGACCCAGTACTTC. It encodes CASSLLLAGGRLGETQYF. V gene TRBV11-2 combines with J gene TRBJ2-5; 10 bases line up with TRBD2. Germline V gives CDR1 SGHAT, CDR2 FQNNGV. J gave up 5 bases and V 2 bases, and 14 bases lay outside the gene matches. CDR3 length equals 18 residues. The full variable domain, rest sourced from reference TRBV11-2 and TRBJ2-5, is EAGVAQSPRYKIIEKRQSVAFWCNPISGHATLYWYQQILGQGPKLLIQFQNNGVVDDSQLPKDRFSAERLKGVDSTLKIQPAKLEDSAVYLCASSLLLAGGRLGETQYFGPGTRLLVL.

This clonotype was observed a handful of times. This chain links TRBV29-1 with TRBJ1-2; 7 nucleotides agree with TRBD1. The V and J ends lost 6 bases and 4 bases, in that order; junction bases with no gene match: 5. This CDR3 contains 12 residues. CDR1 is SQVTM, CDR2 ANQGSEA, per germline. The CDR3 DNA sequence: TGCAGCGTGGCCAACAGGGGCTATGGCTACACCTTC. Translating it yields CSVANRGYGYTF.

This clonotype has a handful of counts. The gene calls are TRBV20-1 and TRBJ1-2; 9 bases are shared with TRBD1. The junction had 4 bases not matched to a gene; V was cut back by 2 bases and J by 3 bases. The germline V gene encodes CDR1 DFQATT and CDR2 SNEGSKA (reference sequence). The CDR3 sequence is 14 residues long. CDR3 coding DNA: TGCAGTGCTAGAAAGACAGGGGGAGACTATGGCTACACCTTC. Translated: CSARKTGGDYGYTF.

Of note for this clonotype: Germline and junction disagree at one end, which may indicate a read error. The chain employs TRBV6-5 and TRBJ1-2; D perhaps matches TRBD1 (6 bases). Per germline, CDR1 MNHEY and CDR2 SVGAGI. There are 15 residues in the CDR3. The CDR3 DNA is TGTGCCAGCAGTTACAGGGGGACGGCTAACTATGGCGACACCTTC. Its translation: CASSYRGTANYGDTF.

The rearrangement uses TRBV30 and TRBJ1-1; D is undetermined. In germline, CDR1 is GTSNPN, CDR2 SVGIG (reference sequence). The CDR3 is 13 residues long. V was shortened by 2 bases and J by 1 base, with 8 bases between the two germline ends. This CDR3 reads CAWSRRSNTEAFF. DNA of the CDR3: TGTGCCTGGAGTAGGCGATCGAACACTGAAGCTTTCTTT.

The V and J genes are TRBV20-1 and TRBJ2-1; TRBD2 matches 7 bases. With 5 bases clipped from V and 1 base from J, the junction kept 8 bases outside the gene matches. There are 15 residues in the CDR3. CDR1 and CDR2 from the germline V gene are DFQATT and SNEGSKA (reference sequence). CDR3 sequence (DNA): TGCAGTGCTGGGCGGGGGAGCTTATCCTACAATGAGCAGTTCTTC. This sequence encodes CSAGRGSLSYNEQFF.